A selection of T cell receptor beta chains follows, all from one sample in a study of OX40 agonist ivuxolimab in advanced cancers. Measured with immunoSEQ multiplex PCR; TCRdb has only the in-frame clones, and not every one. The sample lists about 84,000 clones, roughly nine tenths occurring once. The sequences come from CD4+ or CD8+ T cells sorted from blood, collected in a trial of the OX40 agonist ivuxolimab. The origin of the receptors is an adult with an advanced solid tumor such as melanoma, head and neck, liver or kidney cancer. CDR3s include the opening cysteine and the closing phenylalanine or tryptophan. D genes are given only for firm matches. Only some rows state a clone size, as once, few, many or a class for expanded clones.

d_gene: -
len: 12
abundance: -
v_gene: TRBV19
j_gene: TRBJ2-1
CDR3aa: CASSYGTLYLLF
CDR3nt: TGTGCCAGTAGTTATGGGACTCTGTATTTGCTCTTC

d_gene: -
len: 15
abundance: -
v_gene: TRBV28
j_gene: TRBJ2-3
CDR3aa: CASSSGGRDTDTQYF
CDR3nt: TGTGCCAGCAGTTCAGGGGGGAGGGACACAGATACGCAGTATTTT

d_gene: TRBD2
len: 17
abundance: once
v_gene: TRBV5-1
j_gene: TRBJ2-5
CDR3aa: CASSSRTSGALGETQYF
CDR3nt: TGCGCCAGCAGCTCCAGGACTAGCGGGGCCCTGGGAGAGACCCAGTACTTC

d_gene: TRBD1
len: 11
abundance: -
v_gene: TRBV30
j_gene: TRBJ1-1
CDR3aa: CAWSVGGAAFF
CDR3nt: TGTGCCTGGAGTGTAGGGGGCGCGGCTTTCTTT

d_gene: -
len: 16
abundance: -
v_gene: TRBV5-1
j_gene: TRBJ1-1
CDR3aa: CASSPSVGIVNTEAFF
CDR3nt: TGCGCCAGCAGCCCGTCCGTGGGTATAGTGAACACTGAAGCTTTCTTT

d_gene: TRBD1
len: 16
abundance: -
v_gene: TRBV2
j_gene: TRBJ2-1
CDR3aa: CASSDFGQGPDNEQFF
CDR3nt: TGTGCCAGCAGTGATTTCGGACAGGGGCCGGACAATGAGCAGTTCTTC

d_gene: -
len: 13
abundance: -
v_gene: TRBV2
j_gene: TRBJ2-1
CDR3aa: CASKQGTYNEQFF
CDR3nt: TGTGCCAGCAAACAGGGGACTTACAATGAGCAGTTCTTC

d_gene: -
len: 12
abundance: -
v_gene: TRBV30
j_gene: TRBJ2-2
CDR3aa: CAWSVGSGELFF
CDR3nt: TGTGCCTGGAGTGTAGGGTCCGGGGAGCTGTTTTTT

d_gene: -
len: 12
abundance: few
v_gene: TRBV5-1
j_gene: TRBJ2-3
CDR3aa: CASSPGTDTQYF
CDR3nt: TGCGCCAGCAGTCCAGGGACAGATACGCAGTATTTT

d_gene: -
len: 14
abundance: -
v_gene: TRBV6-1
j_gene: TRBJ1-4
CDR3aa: CASSARVGNEKLFF
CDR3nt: TGTGCCAGCAGTGCCAGGGTTGGGAATGAAAAACTGTTTTTT

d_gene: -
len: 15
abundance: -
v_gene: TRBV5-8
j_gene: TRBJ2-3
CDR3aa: CASSLGGRVADTQYF
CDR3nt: TGTGCCAGCAGCTTGGGGGGCAGGGTTGCAGATACGCAGTATTTT

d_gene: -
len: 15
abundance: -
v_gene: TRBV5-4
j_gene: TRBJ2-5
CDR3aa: CASSQQSLGQETQYF
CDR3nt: TGTGCCAGCAGCCAACAGTCTTTGGGGCAAGAGACCCAGTACTTC

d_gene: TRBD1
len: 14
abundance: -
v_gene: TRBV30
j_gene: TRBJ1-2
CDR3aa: CAWRGQGTNYGYTF
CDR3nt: TGTGCCTGGAGGGGACAGGGGACTAACTATGGCTACACCTTC

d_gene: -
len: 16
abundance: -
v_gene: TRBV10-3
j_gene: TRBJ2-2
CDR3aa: CAISPRQATNTGELFF
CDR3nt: TGTGCCATCAGCCCCCGGCAGGCGACGAACACCGGGGAGCTGTTTTTT

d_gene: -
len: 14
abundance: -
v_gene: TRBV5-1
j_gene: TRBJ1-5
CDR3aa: CASSLGGPNQPQHF
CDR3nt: TGCGCCAGCAGCTTGGGAGGCCCCAATCAGCCCCAGCATTTT

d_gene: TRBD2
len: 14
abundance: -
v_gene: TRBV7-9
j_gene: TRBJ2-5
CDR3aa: CASSSLPSGGTQYF
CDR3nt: TGTGCCAGCAGCTCACTTCCTAGCGGTGGGACCCAGTACTTC

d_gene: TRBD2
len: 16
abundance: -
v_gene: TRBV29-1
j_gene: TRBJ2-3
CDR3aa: CSVVVMTSERTDTQYF
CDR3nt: TGCAGCGTTGTTGTAATGACTAGCGAACGCACAGATACGCAGTATTTT

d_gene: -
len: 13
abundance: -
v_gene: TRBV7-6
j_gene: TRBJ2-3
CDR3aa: CASRGWGGDTQYF
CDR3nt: TGTGCCAGCAGGGGCTGGGGCGGCGATACGCAGTATTTT

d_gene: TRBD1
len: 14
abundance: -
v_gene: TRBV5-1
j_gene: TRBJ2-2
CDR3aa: CASSPGQGTGELFF
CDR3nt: TGCGCCAGCAGCCCGGGACAGGGGACCGGGGAGCTGTTTTTT

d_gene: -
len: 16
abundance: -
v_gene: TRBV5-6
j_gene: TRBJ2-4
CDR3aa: CASSGGLRLAKNIQYF
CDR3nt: TGTGCCAGCAGTGGGGGACTCCGGCTAGCCAAAAACATTCAGTACTTC

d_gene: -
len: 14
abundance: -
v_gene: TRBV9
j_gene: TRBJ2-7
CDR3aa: CASSVGGIGYEQYF
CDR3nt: TGTGCCAGCAGCGTAGGCGGGATCGGCTACGAGCAGTACTTC

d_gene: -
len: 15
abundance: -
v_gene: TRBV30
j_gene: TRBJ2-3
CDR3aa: CAWRARLAITDTQYF
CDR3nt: TGTGCCTGGAGGGCACGGCTAGCGATAACAGATACGCAGTATTTT

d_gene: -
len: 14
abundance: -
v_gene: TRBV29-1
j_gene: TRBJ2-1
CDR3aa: CSVNPSVKTNEQFF
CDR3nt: TGCAGCGTTAATCCTAGCGTCAAAACTAATGAGCAGTTCTTC

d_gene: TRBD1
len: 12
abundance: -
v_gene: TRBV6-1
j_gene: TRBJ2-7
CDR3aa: CASSDLTKQGNF
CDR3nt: TGTGCCAGCAGTGATCTTACAAAACAGGGGAACTTC

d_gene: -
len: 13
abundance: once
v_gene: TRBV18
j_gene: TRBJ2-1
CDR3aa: CASSPISGNEQFF
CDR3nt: TGTGCCAGCTCACCTATTAGCGGAAATGAGCAGTTCTTC

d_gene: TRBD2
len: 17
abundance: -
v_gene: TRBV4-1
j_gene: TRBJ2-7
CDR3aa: CASSLRLAGGFSYEQYF
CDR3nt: TGCGCCAGCAGCCTCCGACTAGCGGGAGGCTTTTCCTACGAGCAGTACTTC

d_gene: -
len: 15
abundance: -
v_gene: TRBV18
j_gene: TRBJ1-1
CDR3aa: CASSPPLGGGAEAFF
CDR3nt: TGTGCCAGCTCACCACCGCTTGGGGGAGGGGCTGAAGCTTTCTTT